This TCR beta chain was obtained from a study of cytomegalovirus exposure and HLA in healthy donors. Study-level results: Associated with cytomegalovirus, according to the listing, were 150 to 200 TCR beta chains.

Remarks on this clone: Its antigen remains unknown.

J gave up 2 bases and V 4 bases, and 8 bases lay outside the gene matches. The CDR3 runs 16 residues. Germline CDR1 SGDLS, CDR2 YYNGEE. PCR involved 60 Vbeta and 13 Jbeta primers. Libraries were prepared by immunoSEQ multiplex PCR; TCRdb keeps only in-frame clonotypes and omits some of them. The sample yields more than 95,000 clones, more than 65% seen once. Sequenced: PBMCs. This sequence joins TRBV9 and TRBJ2-3; 9 bases match TRBD2. This clonotype was obtained from a man between 18 and 29 years old in good health and CMV-seropositive. In nucleotides, the CDR3 is TGTGCCAGCAGCCCCGGGGCGGGGGGGGCCACAGATACGCAGTATTTT. This encodes CASSPGAGGATDTQYF.